This T cell receptor (beta chain) was retrieved from a study of blood T cell repertoires in COVID-19 (dated by TCRdb to 2018 to 2021). About the full investigation: Samples from collaborators originated in the United States, Italy and Spain and spanned both the acute and convalescent phases of COVID-19. The prospective study material was composed of cDNA or gDNA derived from T cells, B-cell-depleted T cells, or PBMCs. The dataset comprised deeply sampled blood TCRbeta repertoires from subjects exposed to, actively infected with, or recovered from COVID-19. The repertoires were released in a freely available public database intended as a resource for research on the immune response to SARS-CoV-2. Samples were obtained from the ongoing ImmuneRACE study (first 160 participants) and from 1,254 subjects provided by 6 global collaborators. Nearly every sample came with metadata listing a de-identified subject ID, COVID-19 status, age in years and sex. Where available, HLA class I and class II types were taken from metadata supplied by the sample provider and were not determined by assay-based typing. Results and caveats for the whole study, not just this receptor: How much clinical and demographic metadata was included differed by source and by participant, and the metadata was provided uncurated.

From its cysteine to its phenylalanine, the CDR3 spans 14 amino acids. Just the 42-base CDR3 DNA is kept, in frame starting at base 1. A distance of 14 bases separates the germline ends of V and J, which lose 10 bases and 1 base respectively. Taken from the germline V gene, the CDR1 and CDR2 loops are KGHSH and LQKENI. As concerns this clone: Its antigen remains unidentified. No base quality information exists; no much larger clone differs at one position.

Participants in the prospective study were aged roughly 18 to 89 years, lived in more than 20 United States geographic areas, and enrolled through a virtual design. In the prospective study, cohorts were assigned on the basis of participant-reported clinical history obtained from a screening survey and a study questionnaire. Recovered participants in ImmuneRACE Cohort 3 were defined by two consecutive negative NP/OP PCR tests, clearance by a healthcare professional, or resolution of symptoms. In the prospective study, mobile phlebotomists collected whole blood, serum and a nasopharyngeal or oropharyngeal swab from each participant. Over a roughly 2-month period, participants in the prospective study had the option of providing additional blood draws and questionnaires. Before DNA extraction, prospective study blood samples were shipped either frozen or at room temperature. The immunoSEQ Assay, a bias-controlled multiplex PCR, was used to amplify TCRbeta CDR3 regions from genomic DNA. As for how the authors treated the data: Nucleated cell counts per sample were estimated from amplification of reference gene primers within the assay. To quantify the absolute abundance of each unique TCRbeta CDR3 rearrangement, sequence reads were collapsed and filtered. For each sample, productive Simpson clonality was calculated as the square root of Simpson's diversity index over productive rearrangements. What TCRdb holds here is the immuneACCESS table cut down to in-frame rearrangements. Part of the clones is not present; checked against another copy, under half of the missing clones reflect an unresolved V gene, and the others are unexplained. The D gene and trimming were derived from the DNA, and the V and J assignments and clone size from that table. This sample has some 170,000 clones in its table, and around 80% of those were observed once. The ten largest clones represent about 6% of the sample.

The receptor was derived from a man aged 40-55 years who had recovered from COVID-19. The V and J segments used are TRBV18 and TRBJ1-3; possibly the D gene is TRBD1, per 5 matching bases. Sequencing was carried out using PBMCs or T cells enriched from blood (not recorded which). The base sequence is TGTGCCACCATGACCGGACAATCTGGAAACACCATATATTTT. Translated, this is CATMTGQSGNTIYF.